The 27 T cell receptor beta chains presented below share a single source sample, sequenced in a study of OX40 agonist ivuxolimab in advanced cancers. Preparation of the library involved the immunoSEQ multiplex PCR assay. In TCRdb, the immuneACCESS table is reduced to in-frame sequences with V and J assigned. These tables do not hold every clone; where another copy was compared, an unresolved V gene accounts for under half, and the others remain unexplained. The sample data list more than 50,000 clones, and roughly 77% of these were observed just once. The ten largest clones represent roughly 1.2% of the sample. Sequencing used CD4+ or CD8+ T cells sorted from blood, obtained in a trial of the OX40 agonist ivuxolimab. The receptors shown here come from an adult with an advanced solid tumor such as melanoma, head and neck, liver or kidney cancer.

This rearrangement joins TRBV6-5 to TRBJ1-5, with a possible D match to TRBD1 (6 bases). The length of the CDR3 is 16 residues. V was trimmed by 2 bases and J by 2 bases, leaving 13 bases between them. Germline values: CDR1 MNHEY, CDR2 SVGAGI. CDR3 in amino acids: CASSYRRAGGNQPQHF. CDR3 bases: TGTGCCAGCAGTTACCGTAGGGCAGGGGGCAATCAGCCCCAGCATTTT.

This clone occurred a few times. V gene TRBV5-1 combines with J gene TRBJ2-5; D gene uncertain. CDR1 and CDR2 from the germline V gene are SGHRS and YFSETQ. Trimming stripped 1 base from V and 0 bases from J, with 4 bases between. The CDR3 length is 13 residues. Written as DNA, the CDR3 is TGCGCCAGCAGCTTGCAGTACCAAGAGACCCAGTACTTC. It specifies CASSLQYQETQYF.

The V gene is TRBV19, the J gene TRBJ2-3; maybe TRBD1 (5 bases). Trimming took 7 bases from V and 6 from J, leaving 17 bases between them. The CDR3 loop spans 14 amino acids. Germline V gene sequence: CDR1 LNHDA, CDR2 SQIVND (reference sequence). The CDR3 DNA reads as TGTGCCAGTACCGACTCCTGGGGCGCGGATACGCAGTATTTT. Its translation is CASTDSWGADTQYF.

The gene calls are TRBV18 and TRBJ2-2; D unclear. The CDR3 is 14 residues long. Germline loops: CDR1 KGHSH, CDR2 LQKENI. V lost 8 bases, J lost 6 bases, and 16 bases lay in between. CDR3 residues: CASPEGPEPGELFF. As DNA, the CDR3 is TGTGCCAGCCCCGAAGGGCCGGAACCCGGGGAGCTGTTTTTT.

This chain joins TRBV11-3 and TRBJ2-7, with D perhaps TRBD1 (6 bases). The germline gives CDR1 SGHNT, CDR2 YENEEA. This CDR3 is built from 15 residues. Trimming pared 1 base from V and 4 bases from J, leaving 14 bases between. CDR3 sequence (DNA): TGTGCCAGCAGCTTAGGAGCAGGGGCTGGATACGAGCAGTACTTC. The encoded protein is CASSLGAGAGYEQYF.

The V gene is TRBV28, the J gene TRBJ1-5; maybe TRBD1 (6 bases). The CDR3 totals 16 residues. The V and J ends lost 5 bases and 0 bases respectively, with 14 bases between them. Per germline, CDR1 MDHEN and CDR2 SYDVKM. Written as DNA, the CDR3 is TGTGCCAGCAGTGCCACAGGGATCGATAGCAATCAGCCCCAGCATTTT. As protein: CASSATGIDSNQPQHF. The full variable domain, with the rest looked up from reference TRBV28 and TRBJ1-5, is DVKVTQSSRYLVKRTGEKVFLECVQDMDHENMFWYRQDPGLGLRLIYFSYDVKMKEKGDIPEGYSVSREKKERFSLILESASTNQTSMYLCASSATGIDSNQPQHFGDGTRLSIL.

This clone was detected only a few times. J is TRBJ1-4 and V is TRBV18, with TRBD1 matching 8 bases. Germline V gives CDR1 KGHSH, CDR2 LQKENI. V was clipped by 2 bases and J by 7 bases; unmatched bases: 6. CDR3 size: 15 residues. CDR3 coding DNA: TGTGCCAGCTCACCAGCGCGGACAGGGAGTGAAAAACTGTTTTTT. Protein sequence: CASSPARTGSEKLFF.

J is TRBJ2-7 and V is TRBV11-3, with D perhaps TRBD1 (5 bases). The germline CDR1 and CDR2 sequences are SGHNT and YENEEA. The CDR3 contains 14 residues. The V end lost 4 bases, the J end lost 4 bases, and 14 bases lay between the germline ends. This CDR3 reads CASSYGQGYYEQYF. CDR3 bases: TGTGCCAGCAGCTACGGGCAGGGTTATTACGAGCAGTACTTC.

The chain links TRBV5-1 to TRBJ2-1; 7 bases match TRBD2. Germline CDR1 SGHRS, CDR2 YFSETQ. The CDR3 length is 14 residues. The ends lost 2 bases at V and 6 bases at J; junction bases unmatched: 5. CDR3 DNA: TGCGCCAGCAGCTTACGGGACTACGCCAATGAGCAGTTCTTC. Its protein is CASSLRDYANEQFF. Combining the CDR3 with reference TRBV5-1 and TRBJ2-1 gives the whole variable domain KAGVTQTPRYLIKTRGQQVTLSCSPISGHRSVSWYQQTPGQGLQFLFEYFSETQRNKGNFPGRFSGRQFSNSRSEMNVSTLELGDSALYLCASSLRDYANEQFFGPGTRLTVL.

This sequence joins TRBV5-1 and TRBJ1-1, with TRBD1 as a possible D gene (6 bases). The CDR3 is made up of 13 amino acids. The germline gives CDR1 SGHRS, CDR2 YFSETQ. V was trimmed by 3 bases and J by 1 base, leaving 7 bases between them. In DNA form, the CDR3 reads TGCGCCAGCAGCTGGACAGAGAACACTGAAGCTTTCTTT. Translating gives CASSWTENTEAFF.

CDR3 in DNA: TGTGCCAGCTCACCAGCCGGGACGGGCTCTGGAAACACCATATATTTT. This gives the protein CASSPAGTGSGNTIYF. This chain uses TRBV18 with TRBJ1-3, with a weak D call TRBD1 (5 bases). Trimming took off 2 bases at V and 0 bases at J, with 11 bases between the two ends. The germline V gene encodes CDR1 KGHSH and CDR2 LQKENI. This CDR3 has 16 residues.

The chain has TRBV10-2 and TRBJ2-2; D possibly corresponds to TRBD2 (5 bases). This CDR3 comprises 13 residues. V lost 9 bases, J lost 1 base, and 9 bases lay in between. Germline V gene sequence: CDR1 WSHSY, CDR2 SAAADI. This CDR3 reads CASEGGNTGELFF. CDR3 in DNA: TGCGCCAGTGAAGGAGGGAACACCGGGGAGCTGTTTTTT.

This chain links TRBV19 with TRBJ2-5; no clear D gene. The V end lost 1 base, the J end lost 5 bases, and 8 bases lay between the germline ends. The V gene's germline CDR1 is LNHDA and CDR2 SQIVND (reference sequence). The CDR3 length is 13 residues. The CDR3, as DNA: TGTGCCAGTAGTATAGGCCAGATGGAGACCCAGTACTTC. This gives the protein CASSIGQMETQYF.

Here the CDR3 reads CASSRTGTGVSGNTIYF. The CDR3, as DNA: TGTGCCAGCAGCCGGACCGGGACAGGGGTCTCTGGAAACACCATATATTTT. The rearrangement uses TRBV14 and TRBJ1-3; 10 nucleotides match TRBD1. Germline V gene data show CDR1 as SGHDN and CDR2 as FVKESK. This CDR3 spans 17 amino acids. Trimming removed 4 bases from V and 0 bases from J; junction bases left unmatched: 6.

This clone came up once. DNA for the CDR3: TGTGCCAGCTCACAGCTCCTTAGAACCCAATCCTACAATGAGCAGTTCTTC. Its protein product is CASSQLLRTQSYNEQFF. The chain couples TRBV18 to TRBJ2-1; D ambiguous. Trimming removed 4 bases from V and 1 base from J, with 17 bases in between. Germline CDR1 KGHSH, CDR2 LQKENI. CDR3 size: 17 residues. Variable domain in full (rest from reference TRBV18 and TRBJ2-1): NAGVMQNPRHLVRRRGQEARLRCSPMKGHSHVYWYRQLPEEGLKFMVYLQKENIIDESGMPKERFSAEFPKEGPSILRIQQVVRGDSAAYFCASSQLLRTQSYNEQFFGPGTRLTVL.

A few counts support this clone. This chain links TRBV5-8 with TRBJ1-2; 9 bases align to TRBD1. Germline CDR1 is SGHTS and CDR2 is YDEGEE. V lost 1 base and J lost 5; bases outside the gene matches: 12. This CDR3 has 17 residues. The CDR3 is CASSLRQGVAEGYGYTF. CDR3 in DNA: TGTGCCAGCAGCTTGAGACAGGGGGTAGCGGAGGGTTATGGCTACACCTTC.

The chain is built from TRBV6-5 and TRBJ1-5; D uncertain. V lost 6 bases, J lost 3 bases, and 15 bases lay in between. Germline V gene data show CDR1 as MNHEY and CDR2 as SVGAGI. This CDR3 has 15 residues. The CDR3 bases are TGTGCCAGCAGGCCGGCGGCAGCCCTCAATCAGCCCCAGCATTTT. It encodes CASRPAAALNQPQHF.

This clone was observed a single time. The rearrangement joins TRBV15 to TRBJ2-2; D is uncertain. Germline CDR1 reads LNHNV; CDR2 reads YYDKDF (reference sequence). Deletions cut 5 bases from V and 3 bases from J, with 13 bases between. This CDR3 spans 15 amino acids. The chain's CDR3 is CATSAWSLDTGELFF. DNA of the CDR3: TGTGCCACCAGCGCGTGGAGCCTGGACACCGGGGAGCTGTTTTTT.

V usage is TRBV29-1 and J usage is TRBJ2-7; D might be TRBD1 or TRBD2, each matching 5 bases. Germline CDR1 reads SQVTM; CDR2 reads ANQGSEA. The CDR3 covers 11 residues. Deletions cut 4 bases from V and 6 bases from J, with 10 bases between. The CDR3 coding sequence is TGCAGCGTTGCCGGTGGGGGCGAGCAGTACTTC. Its translation is CSVAGGGEQYF.

V usage is TRBV4-1 and J usage is TRBJ2-5, with TRBD1 matching 9 bases. TRBJ2-7 explains the end of the DNA better; the J call may be wrong. This CDR3 comprises 19 residues. Germline CDR1 is MGHRA and CDR2 is YSYEKL. CDR3 bases: TGCGCCAGCAGCCAAGAACTGGGAGCCGGGACAGGGACCTCCTACGAGCAGTACTTC. This encodes CASSQELGAGTGTSYEQYF.

This chain joins TRBV7-6 and TRBJ1-5; D uncertain. Trimming pared 1 base from V and 1 base from J, leaving 2 bases between. Germline loops: CDR1 SGHVS, CDR2 FNYEAQ. The CDR3 runs 13 residues. The CDR3 DNA sequence: TGTGCCAGCAGCTTAGAAAGCAATCAGCCCCAGCATTTT. It translates to CASSLESNQPQHF.

This chain connects TRBV19 to TRBJ1-3, with 7 bases that match TRBD1. The V and J ends lost 3 bases and 0 bases, in that order; junction bases with no gene match: 2. CDR1 and CDR2 from the germline V gene are LNHDA and SQIVND (reference sequence). CDR3 length equals 15 residues. In DNA form, the CDR3 reads TGTGCCAGTAGTATGACAGGGAGCTCTGGAAACACCATATATTTT. This codes for CASSMTGSSGNTIYF.

This chain connects TRBV7-3 to TRBJ2-3; D is unclear. Germline values: CDR1 SGHTA, CDR2 FQGTGA. Trimming took 1 base from V and 2 from J, leaving 7 bases between them. CDR3 length: 14 residues. CDR3 region: CASSLMVPTDTQYF. Written as DNA, the CDR3 is TGTGCCAGCAGCTTAATGGTACCCACAGATACGCAGTATTTT.

This chain links TRBV27 with TRBJ2-1, with D unresolved. The CDR3 loop spans 11 amino acids. The V end lost 5 bases, the J end lost 10 bases, and 9 bases lay between the germline ends. Germline V gene sequence: CDR1 MNHEY, CDR2 SMNVEV (reference sequence). The CDR3 here is CASSDLAEQFF. CDR3 bases: TGTGCCAGCAGTGACCTGGCGGAGCAGTTCTTC.

This chain joins TRBV19 and TRBJ2-7; D possibly corresponds to TRBD2 (6 bases). CDR3 length equals 13 residues. From germline, CDR1 is LNHDA and CDR2 SQIVND (reference sequence). V gave up 8 bases and J gave up 5 bases, with 16 bases separating them. Written as DNA, the CDR3 is TGTGCCAGTGGACCCGGGAGCCTCAACGAGCAGTACTTC. This gives the protein CASGPGSLNEQYF.

The chain employs TRBV7-2 and TRBJ2-6, with D perhaps TRBD1 (5 bases). CDR1 SGHTA and CDR2 FQGNSA come from the germline V gene. With 6 bases removed from V and 2 bases from J, the gap between germline ends came to 11 bases. The CDR3 is 15 residues long. The CDR3 nucleotides read TGTGCCAGCAGTAAATCAGGGACTGGGGCCAACGTCCTGACTTTC. This encodes CASSKSGTGANVLTF.

The chain couples TRBV19 to TRBJ2-5; D is unclear. Trimming shortened V by 4 bases and J by 3 bases, and 12 bases separated the two germline ends. Per germline, CDR1 LNHDA and CDR2 SQIVND (reference sequence). The CDR3 is 14 amino acids. For the CDR3, the DNA is TGTGCCAGTAGTACCGTGGCCAGTGAAGAGACCCAGTACTTC. It codes for CASSTVASEETQYF.